In its sample, the clone carrying this T cell receptor beta chain was seen a few times. Its antigen is still unknown. MiXCR, applied by TCRdb to the RT-PCR reads, yields one record per CDR3 protein. Of hundreds of thousands of distinct CDR3 sequences listed, around 8% are singletons. The sample is drawn from a study of response to subunit inactivated influenza vaccine. Study-wide results and caveats: Every seasonal influenza vaccination brings in few new T cells, the authors suggested.

V was cut by 1 base and J by 3 bases, with 6 bases left in between. Per the germline V gene, CDR1 is SGHDN and CDR2 is FVKESK. This CDR3 is 14 amino acids long. The chain is built from TRBV14 and TRBJ2-2; D gene uncertain. The source of this sequence is a man aged 50-75 years who received an inactivated influenza vaccine. Sequenced here: PBMCs from blood, sampled around 25 months after vaccination. The DNA for the CDR3 is TGTGCCAGCAGCCAAGGACTGTACACCGGGGAGCTGTTTTTT. Protein: CASSQGLYTGELFF.